This T cell receptor beta chain was sequenced for a study of control samples from healthy donors and cancer patients. The CDR3 length is 13 residues. With 3 bases removed from V and 6 bases from J, the gap between germline ends came to 9 bases. CDR1 is MDHEN, CDR2 SYDVKM, per germline. Clones were read by immunoSEQ multiplex PCR, and TCRdb kept only the in-frame ones, dropping some. The table includes roughly 370,000 clones, 80% to 95% detected once. V is TRBV28 and J is TRBJ1-5; a possible D gene is TRBD1 (6 bases). This TCR was recovered from a middle-aged man with head and neck cancer. The specimen was PBMCs. The CDR3 region is CASSLKGGQPQHF. The CDR3 DNA follows: TGTGCCAGCAGTTTGAAGGGGGGTCAGCCCCAGCATTTT.